One TCR beta chain is described in this entry. Germline V gene data show CDR1 as SEHNR and CDR2 as FQNEAQ (reference sequence). The V end lost 1 base, the J end lost 7 bases, and 16 bases lay between the germline ends. This CDR3 spans 15 amino acids. In the study's own analysis: Reference gene primer amplification in the assay estimated nucleated cell counts. The data were produced by immunoSEQ multiplex PCR, yet TCRdb's version contains in-frame clones alone and is incomplete. That table supplies the V and J calls and clone size; D and trimming were determined from the DNA. The sample holds some 350,000 clones, roughly 90% seen once. The sample originates from a study of blood T cell repertoires in COVID-19. Study-level background: From T cells, B-cell-depleted T cells, or PBMCs came the material, which was cDNA or gDNA.

The chain carries TRBV7-9 and TRBJ1-1; D might be TRBD1 (6 bases). Sequenced input: peripheral blood. This TCR was sampled from a man aged 18 to 30 with active or convalescent COVID-19. CDR3 residues: CASSLDLGQQIEAFF. The DNA for the CDR3 is TGTGCCAGCAGCTTAGATCTCGGACAGCAGATTGAAGCTTTCTTT.